This T cell receptor beta chain was obtained from a study of T cells after yellow fever vaccination. This clonotype was recorded at least ten times. Its antigen is unidentified. In TCRdb, the 5' RACE reads were re-called with MiXCR into one record per CDR3 protein. The sample holds about 300,000 distinct CDR3 sequences, approximately 10% seen once. Study findings and constraints: Contamination of FACS-sorted repertoires by abundant clonotypes from the bulk population could occur. Detected again after the booster were most primary-vaccination clones, at about 96% CD4 and approximately 90% CD8.

The V end was cut by 0 bases, the J end by 3 bases, with 12 bases between. Germline-derived CDR1 and CDR2 are ENHRY and SYGVKD. The CDR3 runs to 16 residues. J is TRBJ2-1 and V is TRBV10-3; TRBD1 might be the D (6 bases). The material sequenced was CD4+ T cells sorted from PBMCs, taken 5 days after the yellow fever booster vaccination. This receptor was identified in a man aged 18 to 29 who received the YFV17D yellow fever vaccine. CDR3 protein: CAISESYRADYNEQFF. CDR3 bases: TGTGCCATCAGTGAGTCATACAGGGCAGACTACAATGAGCAGTTCTTC.